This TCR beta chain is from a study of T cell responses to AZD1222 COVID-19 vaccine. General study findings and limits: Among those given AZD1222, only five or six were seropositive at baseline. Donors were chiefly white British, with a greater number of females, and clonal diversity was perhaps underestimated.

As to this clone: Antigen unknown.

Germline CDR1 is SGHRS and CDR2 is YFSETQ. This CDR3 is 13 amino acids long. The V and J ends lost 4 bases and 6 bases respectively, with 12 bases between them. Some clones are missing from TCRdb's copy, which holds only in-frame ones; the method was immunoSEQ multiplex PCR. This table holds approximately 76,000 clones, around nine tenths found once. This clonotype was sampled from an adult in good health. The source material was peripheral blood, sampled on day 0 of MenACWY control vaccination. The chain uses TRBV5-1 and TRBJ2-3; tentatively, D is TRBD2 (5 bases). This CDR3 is CASSPGSGDTQYF. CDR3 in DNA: TGCGCCAGCAGCCCGGGATCTGGGGATACGCAGTATTTT.